The next 25 T cell receptor beta chains were all read from a single sample in a study of cytotoxic CD8 clonotypes in ibrutinib-treated CLL (dated by TCRdb to about 2021). Receptor amplification or capture employed the immunoSEQ multiplex PCR assay. TCRdb carries this immuneACCESS record with in-frame sequences only. Its versions omit some clonotypes, under half of them owing to an unresolved V gene in the studies checked, with the rest unexplained. This sample comprises some 150,000 clones, more than 70% of them detected only once. The ten top clones hold 7.5% to 8% of the sample. The sequenced sample was PBMCs, obtained after 36 months of ibrutinib treatment. The receptors were sampled from a human donor with chronic lymphocytic leukemia.

This chain joins TRBV18 and TRBJ1-1; TRBD1 might be the D (6 bases). Trimming took off 3 bases at V and 3 bases at J, with 8 bases between the two ends. Germline CDR1 reads KGHSH; CDR2 reads LQKENI. CDR3 length equals 13 residues. CDR3 DNA sequence: TGTGCCAGCTCACCCAGGGGTGACACTGAAGCTTTCTTT. It specifies CASSPRGDTEAFF.

This chain links TRBV28 with TRBJ1-4, with D maybe TRBD1 (5 bases). The CDR3 is 15 residues long. CDR1 MDHEN and CDR2 SYDVKM come from the germline V gene. The germline V and J ends were trimmed by 3 bases and 7 bases, with 15 bases remaining between them. In DNA form, the CDR3 reads TGTGCCAGCAGTTTCGTTGTGGGGCAGGGTGAAAAACTGTTTTTT. Residues: CASSFVVGQGEKLFF.

The chain is built from TRBV30 and TRBJ1-1; no clear D gene. The CDR3 loop spans 11 amino acids. Germline values: CDR1 GTSNPN, CDR2 SVGIG (reference sequence). V shed 5 bases and J shed 2 bases, with 6 bases lying between them. CDR3 DNA sequence: TGTGCCTGGTTGGTCAACACTGAAGCTTTCTTT. It specifies CAWLVNTEAFF.

This clone was observed at least ten times. The gene calls are TRBV28 and TRBJ1-2, with D perhaps TRBD1 (5 bases). The V and J ends lost 6 bases and 3 bases respectively, with 20 bases between them. In germline, CDR1 is MDHEN, CDR2 SYDVKM. The CDR3 contains 16 residues. CDR3 nucleotide sequence: TGTGCCAGCAGCCCTGGGTCAGGGTCGGTCGACTATGGCTACACCTTC. Encoded protein: CASSPGSGSVDYGYTF.

The DNA for the CDR3 is TGCAGTGCTAGAGATTGGCATGGCTACACCTTC. This sequence encodes CSARDWHGYTF. The rearrangement uses TRBV20-1 and TRBJ1-2; D unclear. This CDR3 contains 11 residues. Germline V gene data show CDR1 as DFQATT and CDR2 as SNEGSKA (reference sequence). V was pared by 0 bases and J by 6 bases, with 5 bases between.

The rearrangement uses TRBV27 and TRBJ2-1, with TRBD2 identical over 13 bases. The V gene end was trimmed by 5 bases and the J gene end by 0 bases; junction bases not matched to a gene: 19. The CDR3 covers 22 residues. Germline CDR1 and CDR2: MNHEY and SMNVEV (reference sequence). The CDR3 region is CASSVFGLAGVPLPSSYNEQFF. CDR3 sequence (DNA): TGTGCCAGCAGTGTCTTCGGACTAGCGGGAGTTCCCCTACCGAGCTCCTACAATGAGCAGTTCTTC.

The V call is TRBV7-2, the J call TRBJ2-7; D might be TRBD2 (5 bases). Germline CDR1 is SGHTA and CDR2 is FQGNSA. V dropped 5 bases and J dropped 0 bases, with 11 bases sitting between them. The CDR3 totals 14 residues. The CDR3 DNA is TGTGCCAGCAGCAGAGGGCCGTACTCCTACGAGCAGTACTTC. Residues: CASSRGPYSYEQYF.

This chain uses TRBV7-8 with TRBJ1-3; D perhaps matches TRBD1 (6 bases). Germline assignment: CDR1 SGHVS and CDR2 FQNEAQ. The V gene lost 2 bases and the J gene lost 0 bases, with 11 bases spanning the gap. The CDR3 loop spans 16 amino acids. The CDR3 loop is CASSLKTGISGNTIYF. The CDR3 DNA is TGTGCCAGCAGCTTAAAAACAGGGATCTCTGGAAACACCATATATTTT. Supplemented by reference TRBV7-8 and TRBJ1-3, the full variable domain reads GAGVSQSPRYKVAKRGQDVALRCDPISGHVSLFWYQQALGQGPEFLTYFQNEAQLDKSGLPSDRFFAERPEGSVSTLKIQRTQQEDSAVYLCASSLKTGISGNTIYFGEGSWLTVV.

CDR3 in amino acids: CASSLGGGAISEKLFF. The CDR3 DNA sequence: TGTGCCAGCAGTTTAGGGGGGGGCGCGATAAGTGAAAAACTGTTTTTT. The chain combines TRBV25-1 with TRBJ1-4, with D possibly being TRBD1 (6 bases). The germline V and J ends were trimmed by 5 bases and 7 bases, with 20 bases remaining between them. In germline, CDR1 is MGHDK, CDR2 SYGVNS. The CDR3 contains 16 residues.

The chain recombines TRBV5-1 with TRBJ2-4, with 8 bases identical to TRBD2. This CDR3 is built from 11 residues. The V gene end was trimmed by 3 bases and the J gene end by 15 bases; junction bases not matched to a gene: 5. From germline, CDR1 is SGHRS and CDR2 YFSETQ. The CDR3 loop reads CASSSAAGGYF. The CDR3 nucleotides are TGCGCCAGCAGCTCGGCGGCGGGGGGGTACTTC. The full variable domain, its missing parts supplied by reference TRBV5-1 and TRBJ2-4, is KAGVTQTPRYLIKTRGQQVTLSCSPISGHRSVSWYQQTPGQGLQFLFEYFSETQRNKGNFPGRFSGRQFSNSRSEMNVSTLELGDSALYLCASSSAAGGYFGAGTRLSVL.

CDR3 protein: CASSERLPPWGEQFF. The DNA for the CDR3 is TGTGCCAGCAGTGAAAGACTCCCCCCGTGGGGTGAGCAGTTCTTC. The V gene is TRBV2, the J gene TRBJ2-1; no clear D. This CDR3 region has 15 residues. The germline CDR1 and CDR2 sequences are SNHLY and FYNNEI. V was cut by 2 bases and J by 9 bases, with 17 bases left in between.

The chain couples TRBV30 to TRBJ1-1; 7 bases align to TRBD1. The CDR3 is 13 amino acids. After removal of 2 bases from V and 4 bases from J, the junction contained 4 bases not matched to a gene. Looked up from germline, CDR1 is GTSNPN and CDR2 is SVGIG (reference sequence). CDR3 sequence reads: CAWSSAGGTEAFF. The CDR3 DNA reads as TGTGCCTGGAGTTCGGCAGGGGGCACTGAAGCTTTCTTT.

The chain joins TRBV4-1 to TRBJ1-2, with TRBD1 matching 8 bases. CDR1 and CDR2 (germline): MGHRA, YSYEKL. The CDR3 totals 15 residues. With 4 bases clipped from V and 6 bases from J, the junction kept 10 bases outside the gene matches. The CDR3 reads CASSPSRQGFHGYTF. The DNA for the CDR3 is TGCGCCAGCAGCCCCTCCCGACAGGGGTTCCATGGCTACACCTTC.

The chain employs TRBV5-8 and TRBJ1-2; D perhaps matches TRBD1 (6 bases). The V end lost 4 bases, the J end lost 3 bases, and 13 bases lay between the germline ends. Per germline, CDR1 SGHTS and CDR2 YDEGEE. CDR3 length: 14 residues. The CDR3 spells CASSRTEEYYGYTF. CDR3 DNA sequence: TGTGCCAGCAGCAGGACAGAAGAGTACTATGGCTACACCTTC.

The chain joins TRBV4-1 to TRBJ2-3; TRBD2 matches at 7 bases. Germline V gene lookup returns CDR1 MGHRA and CDR2 YSYEKL. With 0 bases clipped from V and 2 bases from J, the junction kept 14 bases outside the gene matches. The CDR3 contains 19 residues. CDR3: CASSQDGLGLAADTDTQYF. CDR3 coding DNA: TGCGCCAGCAGCCAAGATGGGCTGGGGCTAGCGGCGGACACAGATACGCAGTATTTT.

The sample holds one count of this clone. V is TRBV9 and J is TRBJ2-3; 8 bases align to TRBD2. Germline V gives CDR1 SGDLS, CDR2 YYNGEE. The CDR3 is 15 residues long. V was clipped by 0 bases and J by 5 bases; unmatched bases: 5. The CDR3 coding sequence is TGTGCCAGCAGCGTAGCCTCTACTAGCGGAGATACGCAGTATTTT. It codes for CASSVASTSGDTQYF.

The V call is TRBV7-9, the J call TRBJ2-2, with D unclear. From germline, CDR1 is SEHNR and CDR2 FQNEAQ (reference sequence). V lost 4 bases and J lost 6, with 12 bases in between. This CDR3 spans 14 amino acids. The CDR3 spells CASSSDKAPGELFF. The CDR3, as DNA: TGTGCCAGCAGCTCAGACAAAGCACCCGGGGAGCTGTTTTTT. The variable domain in full, with the rest retrieved from reference TRBV7-9 and TRBJ2-2, is DTGVSQNPRHKITKRGQNVTFRCDPISEHNRLYWYRQTLGQGPEFLTYFQNEAQLEKSRLLSDRFSAERPKGSFSTLEIQRTEQGDSAMYLCASSSDKAPGELFFGEGSRLTVL.

CDR3 residues: CASSLRIGTALHEQYF. The CDR3 coding sequence is TGTGCCAGCAGCTTGCGTATTGGGACTGCCCTCCACGAGCAGTACTTC. V usage is TRBV5-8 and J usage is TRBJ2-7; TRBD2 might be the D (6 bases). The germline CDR1 and CDR2 sequences are SGHTS and YDEGEE. The length of the CDR3 is 16 residues. Between the trimmed V and J ends, which lost 1 base and 5 bases, there was a span of 19 bases.

To note about this clone: At one end, the junction sequence differs from germline, possibly due to a read error. The chain couples TRBV18 to TRBJ1-5; 8 bases are shared with TRBD1. The germline V gene has CDR1 KGHSH and CDR2 LQKENI. The CDR3 runs 17 residues. DNA for the CDR3: TGTGCCAGCTCTCCACAGGGGGGGATTTATAGCAATCAGCCCCAGCATTTT. This gives the protein CASSPQGGIYSNQPQHF.

The CDR3 sequence: CASSWGQVRYGYTF. The CDR3 DNA sequence: TGCGCCAGCAGCTGGGGACAGGTTCGCTATGGCTACACCTTC. The chain links TRBV5-1 to TRBJ1-2, with 8 bases lining up with TRBD1. This CDR3 has 14 amino acids. The germline gives CDR1 SGHRS, CDR2 YFSETQ. V gave up 3 bases and J gave up 4 bases; unmatched junction bases: 5.

The chain carries TRBV5-1 and TRBJ2-2; 9 positions agree with TRBD2. The CDR3 is 17 residues long. Germline V CDR1 and CDR2: SGHRS, YFSETQ. V dropped 4 bases and J dropped 5; count of bases not matched to a gene: 12. Here the CDR3 DNA reads TGCGCCAGCAGCCCGGGGCTAGCGGGAAAGGGGACCGGGGAGCTGTTTTTT. Translating it yields CASSPGLAGKGTGELFF.

The gene calls are TRBV2 and TRBJ2-1; 14 nucleotides line up with TRBD2. The germline V gene has CDR1 SNHLY and CDR2 FYNNEI. This CDR3 spans 13 amino acids. Trimming took 6 bases from V and 13 from J; bases not matched to a gene: 5. CDR3 loop: CASRGLAGVAQFF. CDR3 nucleotides: TGTGCCAGCAGGGGACTAGCGGGAGTTGCTCAGTTCTTC.

The chain's CDR3 is CASSEEQGLAEKLFF. Written as DNA, the CDR3 is TGTGCCAGCAGCGAAGAACAGGGATTGGCGGAAAAACTGTTTTTT. The rearrangement joins TRBV9 to TRBJ1-4; D might be TRBD1 (6 bases). The CDR3 contains 15 residues. Per germline, CDR1 SGDLS and CDR2 YYNGEE. V gave up 3 bases and J gave up 8 bases, with 17 bases separating them.

A single count supports this clone. This sequence joins TRBV5-1 and TRBJ1-4; D ambiguous. The CDR3 length is 14 residues. Per germline, CDR1 SGHRS and CDR2 YFSETQ. V lost 5 bases and J lost 4, with 12 bases in between. In DNA, the CDR3 is TGCGCCAGCAGTCATTCAGACCTTAATGAAAAACTGTTTTTT. It specifies CASSHSDLNEKLFF.

The chain employs TRBV6-5 and TRBJ1-1; D unclear. V was trimmed by 8 bases and J by 1 base, leaving 11 bases between them. From germline, CDR1 is MNHEY and CDR2 SVGAGI. There are 13 residues in the CDR3. In DNA form, the CDR3 reads TGTGCCAGCCGCCGACGAGGGAACACTGAAGCTTTCTTT. It is translated as CASRRRGNTEAFF.